This T cell receptor (beta chain) is drawn from a study of cytomegalovirus exposure and HLA in healthy donors. Study as a whole: The 120 validation repertoires and the approximately 700 first-cohort repertoires shared a platform, a later analysis reported.

The CDR3 has 17 amino acids. V lost 0 bases, J lost 10 bases, and 23 bases lay in between. Germline loops: CDR1 SGHNT, CDR2 YYREEE (reference sequence). The data were produced by immunoSEQ multiplex PCR, yet TCRdb's version contains in-frame clones alone and is incomplete. In the table there are 100,000 to 130,000 clones, approximately 95% of which are singletons. This chain joins TRBV5-4 and TRBJ2-1, with D maybe TRBD2 (5 bases). Specimen: PBMCs. The receptor's source is a woman under 30 in good health and CMV-seronegative. CDR3 in amino acids: CASSLEGRTEAGREQFF. DNA of the CDR3: TGTGCCAGCAGCTTGGAGGGTAGGACGGAGGCGGGCCGCGAGCAGTTCTTC. The full variable domain, its missing parts supplied by reference TRBV5-4 and TRBJ2-1, is ETGVTQSPTHLIKTRGQQVTLRCSSQSGHNTVSWYQQALGQGPQFIFQYYREEENGRGNFPPRFSGLQFPNYSSELNVNALELDDSALYLCASSLEGRTEAGREQFFGPGTRLTVL.